The following is a TCR beta chain sequence with its context. Its antigen is not identified. Time point defined: blood at routine non-recurrence follow-up after resection. The input material, whole RNA from tumor, nontumor lung or frozen PBMC, was sequenced unsorted. The source of the sample is a study of spatial heterogeneity in lung cancer. At the level of the study: The 55 to 90 donors had untreated early-stage non-small cell lung cancer. The count of detected beta-chain sequences consistently exceeded that of alpha-chain sequences.

In TCRdb, the 5' RACE reads were re-called with MiXCR into one record per CDR3 protein. The sample holds 95,000 to 130,000 distinct CDR3 sequences; less than 15% are singletons and the top ten take around 17%. Overall study results and limits: Compared with follow-up, resection was when ubiquitous expanded tumor TCRs appeared in blood more.

The germline V gene has CDR1 SGHRS and CDR2 YFSETQ. Losses at the gene ends were 5 bases for V and 2 bases for J; bases not matched to a gene: 4. The CDR3 covers 14 residues. The TCR was taken from a male donor with early-stage non-small cell lung cancer. The specimen was PBMCs, collected at follow-up. The chain is built from TRBV5-1 and TRBJ2-5, with 9 bases aligning to TRBD2. CDR3 in amino acids: CASSPGLAQETQYF. The CDR3 DNA reads TGCGCCAGCAGTCCCGGACTAGCGCAAGAGACCCAGTACTTC.